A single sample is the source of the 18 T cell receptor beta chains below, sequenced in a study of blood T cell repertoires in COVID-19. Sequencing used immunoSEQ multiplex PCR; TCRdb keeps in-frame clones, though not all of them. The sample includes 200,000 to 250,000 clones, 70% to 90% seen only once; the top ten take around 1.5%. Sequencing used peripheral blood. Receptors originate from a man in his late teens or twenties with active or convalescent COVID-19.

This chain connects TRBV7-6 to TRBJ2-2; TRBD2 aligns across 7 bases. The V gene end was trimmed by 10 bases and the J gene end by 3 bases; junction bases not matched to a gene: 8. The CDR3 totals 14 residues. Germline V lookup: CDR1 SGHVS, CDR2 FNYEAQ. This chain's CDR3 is CATGGTIYTGELFF. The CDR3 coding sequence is TGTGCCACCGGAGGGACTATATACACCGGGGAGCTGTTTTTT.

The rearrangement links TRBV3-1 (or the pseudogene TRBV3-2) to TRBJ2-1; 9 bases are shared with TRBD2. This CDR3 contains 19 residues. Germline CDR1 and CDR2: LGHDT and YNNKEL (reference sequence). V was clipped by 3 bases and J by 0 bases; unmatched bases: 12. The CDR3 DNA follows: TGTGCCAGCAGCCATCTACATGCCTGGACTAGCGCCTCCTACAATGAGCAGTTCTTC. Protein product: CASSHLHAWTSASYNEQFF.

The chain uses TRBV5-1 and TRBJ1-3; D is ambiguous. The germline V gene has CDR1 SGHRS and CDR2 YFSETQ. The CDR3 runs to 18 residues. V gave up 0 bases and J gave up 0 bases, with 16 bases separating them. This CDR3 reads CASSLDRGWSNSGNTIYF. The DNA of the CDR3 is TGCGCCAGCAGCTTGGACCGAGGTTGGAGTAACTCTGGAAACACCATATATTTT.

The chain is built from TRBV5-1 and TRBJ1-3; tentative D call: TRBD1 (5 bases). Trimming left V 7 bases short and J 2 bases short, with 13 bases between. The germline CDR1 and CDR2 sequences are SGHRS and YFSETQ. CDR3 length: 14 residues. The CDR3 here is CASAEGLTGNTIYF. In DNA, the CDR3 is TGCGCCAGCGCTGAGGGACTTACTGGAAACACCATATATTTT.

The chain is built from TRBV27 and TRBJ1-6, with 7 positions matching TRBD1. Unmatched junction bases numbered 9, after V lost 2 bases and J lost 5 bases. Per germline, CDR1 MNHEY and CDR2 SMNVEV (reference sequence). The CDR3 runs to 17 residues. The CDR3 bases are TGTGCCAGCAGTTTAACAACAGGGGTAGGGGATAATTCACCCCTCCACTTT. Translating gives CASSLTTGVGDNSPLHF.

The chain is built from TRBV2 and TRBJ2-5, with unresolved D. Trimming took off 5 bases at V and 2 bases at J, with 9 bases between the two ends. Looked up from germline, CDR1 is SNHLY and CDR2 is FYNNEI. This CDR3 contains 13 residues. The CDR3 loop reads CASSFSRQETQYF. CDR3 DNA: TGTGCCAGCAGTTTCTCGAGGCAAGAGACCCAGTACTTC.

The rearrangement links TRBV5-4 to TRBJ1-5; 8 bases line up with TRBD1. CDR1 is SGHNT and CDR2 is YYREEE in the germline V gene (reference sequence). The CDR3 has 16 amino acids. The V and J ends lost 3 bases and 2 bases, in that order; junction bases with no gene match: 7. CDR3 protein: CASSWGPDRGNQPQHF. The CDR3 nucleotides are TGTGCCAGCAGCTGGGGACCGGACAGGGGCAATCAGCCCCAGCATTTT.

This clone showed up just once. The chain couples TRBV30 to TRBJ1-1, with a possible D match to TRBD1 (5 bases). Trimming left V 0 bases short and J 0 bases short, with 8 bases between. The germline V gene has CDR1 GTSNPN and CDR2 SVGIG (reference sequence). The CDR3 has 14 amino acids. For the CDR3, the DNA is TGTGCCTGGAGTGTCGCCAGGGTGAACACTGAAGCTTTCTTT. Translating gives CAWSVARVNTEAFF.

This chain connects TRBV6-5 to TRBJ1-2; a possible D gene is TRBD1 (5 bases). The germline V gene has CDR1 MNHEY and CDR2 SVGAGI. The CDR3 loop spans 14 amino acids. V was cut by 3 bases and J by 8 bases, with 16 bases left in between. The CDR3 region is CASSYGRGNGGYTF. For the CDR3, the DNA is TGTGCCAGCAGTTATGGGCGGGGGAACGGGGGCTACACCTTC.

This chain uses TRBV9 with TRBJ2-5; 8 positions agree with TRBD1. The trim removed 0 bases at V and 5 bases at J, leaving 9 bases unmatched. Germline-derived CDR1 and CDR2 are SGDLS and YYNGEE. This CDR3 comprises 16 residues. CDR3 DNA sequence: TGTGCCAGCAGCGTAGGGGTAGGACAGGGTGGCGAGACCCAGTACTTC. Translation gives CASSVGVGQGGETQYF.

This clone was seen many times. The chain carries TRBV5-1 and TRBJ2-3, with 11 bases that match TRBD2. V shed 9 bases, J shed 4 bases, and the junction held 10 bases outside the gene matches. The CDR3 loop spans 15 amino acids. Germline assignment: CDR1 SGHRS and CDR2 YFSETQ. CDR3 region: CATKELAGVSDTQYF. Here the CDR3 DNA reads TGCGCCACCAAGGAACTAGCGGGAGTCTCAGATACGCAGTATTTT. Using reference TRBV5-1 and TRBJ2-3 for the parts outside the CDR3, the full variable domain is KAGVTQTPRYLIKTRGQQVTLSCSPISGHRSVSWYQQTPGQGLQFLFEYFSETQRNKGNFPGRFSGRQFSNSRSEMNVSTLELGDSALYLCATKELAGVSDTQYFGPGTRLTVL.

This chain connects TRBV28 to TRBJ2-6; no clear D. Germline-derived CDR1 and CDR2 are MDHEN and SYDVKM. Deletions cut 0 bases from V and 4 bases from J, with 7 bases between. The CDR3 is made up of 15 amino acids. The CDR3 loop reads CASSLWGWGANVLTF. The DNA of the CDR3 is TGTGCCAGCAGTTTATGGGGCTGGGGGGCCAACGTCCTGACTTTC.

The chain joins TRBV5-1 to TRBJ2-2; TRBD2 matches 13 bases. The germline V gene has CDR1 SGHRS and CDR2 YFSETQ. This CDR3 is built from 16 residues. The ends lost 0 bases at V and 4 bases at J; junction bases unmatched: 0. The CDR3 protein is CASSLGLAGGTGELFF. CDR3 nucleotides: TGCGCCAGCAGCTTGGGACTAGCGGGAGGCACCGGGGAGCTGTTTTTT.

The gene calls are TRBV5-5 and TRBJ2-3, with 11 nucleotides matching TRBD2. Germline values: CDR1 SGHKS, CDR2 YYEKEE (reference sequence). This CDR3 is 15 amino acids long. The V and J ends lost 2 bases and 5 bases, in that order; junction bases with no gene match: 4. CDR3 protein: CASSLKLAGVDTQYF. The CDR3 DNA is TGTGCCAGCAGCTTAAAACTAGCGGGAGTAGATACGCAGTATTTT.

The CDR3, as DNA: TGTGCCAGCTCACCATGGGCGGGGGACGCTGGAAACACCATATATTTT. Translated, it gives CASSPWAGDAGNTIYF. The chain combines TRBV18 with TRBJ1-3; a weak D match, TRBD1 (5 bases). The germline V gene has CDR1 KGHSH and CDR2 LQKENI. This CDR3 contains 16 residues. With 2 bases removed from V and 2 bases from J, the gap between germline ends came to 13 bases.

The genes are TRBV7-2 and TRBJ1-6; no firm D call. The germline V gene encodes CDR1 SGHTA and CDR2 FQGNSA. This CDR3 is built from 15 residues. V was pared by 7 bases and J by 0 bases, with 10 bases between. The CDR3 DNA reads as TGTGCCAGCAACGACTACAGCTCCTATAATTCACCCCTCCACTTT. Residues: CASNDYSSYNSPLHF. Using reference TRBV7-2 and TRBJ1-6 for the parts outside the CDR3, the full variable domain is GAGVSQSPSNKVTEKGKDVELRCDPISGHTALYWYRQSLGQGLEFLIYFQGNSAPDKSGLPSDRFSAERTGGSVSTLTIQRTQQEDSAVYLCASNDYSSYNSPLHFGNGTRLTVT.

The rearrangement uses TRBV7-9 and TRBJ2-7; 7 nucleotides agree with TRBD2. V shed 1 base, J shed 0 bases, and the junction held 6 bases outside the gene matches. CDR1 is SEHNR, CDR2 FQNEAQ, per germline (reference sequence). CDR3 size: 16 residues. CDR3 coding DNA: TGTGCCAGCAGCTTAGGCCCGGGACTACTCTCCTACGAGCAGTACTTC. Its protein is CASSLGPGLLSYEQYF.

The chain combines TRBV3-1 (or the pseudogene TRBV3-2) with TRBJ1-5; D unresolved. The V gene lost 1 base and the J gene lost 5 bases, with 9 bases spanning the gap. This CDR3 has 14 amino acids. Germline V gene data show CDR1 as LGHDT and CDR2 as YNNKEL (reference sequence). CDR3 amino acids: CASSQVPGDQPQHF. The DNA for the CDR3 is TGTGCCAGCAGCCAAGTCCCAGGCGATCAGCCCCAGCATTTT.